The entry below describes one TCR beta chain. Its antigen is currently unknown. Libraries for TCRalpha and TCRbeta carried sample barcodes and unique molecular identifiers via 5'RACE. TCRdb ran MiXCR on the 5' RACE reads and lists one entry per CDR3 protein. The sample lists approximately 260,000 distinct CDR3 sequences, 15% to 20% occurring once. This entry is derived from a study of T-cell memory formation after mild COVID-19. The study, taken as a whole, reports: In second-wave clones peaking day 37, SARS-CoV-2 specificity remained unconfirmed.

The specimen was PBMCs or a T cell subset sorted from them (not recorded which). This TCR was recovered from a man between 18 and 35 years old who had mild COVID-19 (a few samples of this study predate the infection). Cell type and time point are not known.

CDR3 bases: TGTGCCGTACAGGGGCGGAGTGGCTACACCTTC. Protein product: CAVQGRSGYTF. This chain connects TRBV25-1 to TRBJ1-2; 7 nucleotides align to TRBD1. CDR1 MGHDK and CDR2 SYGVNS come from the germline V gene. The V segment lost 11 bases and the J segment 7 bases; nucleotides outside the gene matches: 7. CDR3 length equals 11 residues.